These 9 T cell receptor beta chains share one sample of origin, sequenced in a study of shared clonotypes between healthy human individuals. As defined, naive CD8 cells were CD45RO-negative and positively selected for CCR7, with terminally differentiated effector memory CD45RA+ cells excluded. Data came from immunoSEQ multiplex PCR; TCRdb stores just in-frame clones and leaves some out. The table shows nearly 2 million clones, with about 95% occurring only once. The sequenced material came from naive CD8+ T cells sorted from blood. These receptors were taken from a man between 18 and 35 years old in good health.

This rearrangement joins TRBV2 to TRBJ2-1; 11 positions match TRBD1. The germline CDR1 and CDR2 sequences are SNHLY and FYNNEI. This CDR3 region has 15 residues. J gave up 1 base and V 8 bases, and 4 bases lay outside the gene matches. The CDR3 coding sequence is TGTGCCAGCTTCGGACAGGGGGCTTCCTACAATGAGCAGTTCTTC. Protein product: CASFGQGASYNEQFF.

The chain employs TRBV2 and TRBJ2-3; 9 nucleotides agree with TRBD2. Germline V lookup: CDR1 SNHLY, CDR2 FYNNEI. The CDR3 loop spans 16 amino acids. The J segment lost 4 bases and the V segment lost 5 bases, leaving 10 bases of the junction unmatched. Here the CDR3 DNA reads TGTGCCAGCAGTCACCCCGGGACTAGCACCGCAGATACGCAGTATTTT. This sequence encodes CASSHPGTSTADTQYF.

This chain links TRBV6-5 with TRBJ2-2; 7 nucleotides match TRBD1. The J segment lost 3 bases and the V segment lost 6 bases, leaving 4 bases of the junction unmatched. The CDR3 runs 14 residues. Per germline, CDR1 MNHEY and CDR2 SVGAGI. The CDR3 spells CASSHRGDTGELFF. The CDR3 DNA follows: TGTGCCAGCAGCCACAGGGGTGACACCGGGGAGCTGTTTTTT.

Regarding this clone: Other DNA sequences in this sample translate to the same CDR3. This chain links TRBV7-6 with TRBJ1-1; D call uncertain. This CDR3 is built from 13 residues. Looked up from germline, CDR1 is SGHVS and CDR2 is FNYEAQ. V lost 1 base and J lost 0, with 3 bases in between. The CDR3 region has the DNA TGTGCCAGCAGCTTAGAATTGAACACTGAAGCTTTCTTT. This translates into CASSLELNTEAFF.

The chain recombines TRBV6-5 with TRBJ2-1; 9 positions agree with TRBD2. The CDR3 is made up of 14 amino acids. The V segment lost 8 bases and the J segment 2 bases; nucleotides outside the gene matches: 4. Looked up from germline, CDR1 is MNHEY and CDR2 is SVGAGI. CDR3 in amino acids: CASGIAGAYNEQFF. As DNA, the CDR3 is TGTGCCAGCGGTATAGCGGGGGCCTACAATGAGCAGTTCTTC.

The chain has TRBV27 and TRBJ2-2; D possibly corresponds to TRBD2 (5 bases). Germline V gene lookup returns CDR1 MNHEY and CDR2 SMNVEV (reference sequence). The CDR3 spans 14 residues. The V end lost 6 bases, the J end lost 8 bases, and 16 bases lay between the germline ends. The CDR3 spells CASSPGLRLGELFF. CDR3 nucleotides: TGTGCCAGCAGCCCGGGGTTACGGTTGGGGGAGCTGTTTTTT.

This clone occurred once. V gene TRBV7-6 combines with J gene TRBJ1-2; D is undetermined. The CDR3 runs to 13 residues. Germline loops: CDR1 SGHVS, CDR2 FNYEAQ. V was trimmed by 1 base and J by 7 bases, leaving 10 bases between them. CDR3 sequence (DNA): TGTGCCAGCAGCTTAGAAAACGTAGGTGGCTACACCTTC. Protein sequence: CASSLENVGGYTF. Based on the CDR3 plus reference TRBV7-6 and TRBJ1-2, the full variable domain is GAGVSQSPRYKVTKRGQDVALRCDPISGHVSLYWYRQALGQGPEFLTYFNYEAQQDKSGLPNDRFSAERPEGSISTLTIQRTEQRDSAMYRCASSLENVGGYTFGSGTRLTVV.

CDR3 nucleotide sequence: TGTGCCAGCAGCCGACTAGCGGGGTCTCAAGAGACCCAGTACTTC. Translation: CASSRLAGSQETQYF. The chain couples TRBV7-3 to TRBJ2-5; 11 bases map to TRBD2. V gave up 5 bases and J gave up 2 bases; unmatched junction bases: 4. The CDR3 is 15 amino acids. Germline lookup yields CDR1 SGHTA and CDR2 FQGTGA.

The chain carries TRBV11-2 and TRBJ2-1; 9 bases align to TRBD2. CDR1 and CDR2 from the germline V gene are SGHAT and FQNNGV. The CDR3 is 16 amino acids. The trim removed 1 base at V and 4 bases at J, leaving 5 bases unmatched. As DNA, the CDR3 is TGTGCCAGCAGCTTAGCGACTAGCGGAATATACAATGAGCAGTTCTTC. It codes for CASSLATSGIYNEQFF.